The rows below give T cell receptor beta chains drawn from one sample of a study of healthy donors' naive CD4 and CD8 T cells. One entry per CDR3 protein, called by TCRdb with MiXCR from the reads. The sample lists 180,000 or so distinct CDR3 sequences; around 74% were seen once. The sequenced sample consisted of naive CD4+ and CD8+ T cells sorted from blood, pooled from several donors. The receptors derive from a pool of human donors in good health; the sample pools cells from several healthy donors. CDR3s include the opening cysteine and the closing phenylalanine or tryptophan.

>TRBJ2-1|TRBV27|11
CASSFGREQFF
>TRBJ2-1|TRBV28|12
CASRTKWNEQFF
>TRBJ2-5|TRBV6-5|15
CASSYNQGAWKTQYF
>TRBJ1-3|TRBV29-1|13
CSVLSFSGNTIYF
>TRBJ2-5|TRBV5-1|12
CASSSNEETQYF
>TRBJ2-1|TRBV5-1|19
CASSLDGYWSGPTYNEQFF
>TRBJ2-7|TRBV11-2|16
CASSLRDSSFSYEQYF
>TRBJ2-7|TRBV18|14
CASSPARGLYEQYF
>TRBJ2-7|TRBV4-3|21
CASSPNFLGGTGEYLSYEQYF
>TRBJ2-7|TRBV6-5|14
CASSYSKGSYEQYF
>TRBJ1-1|TRBV7-8|13
CASSLIQRSEAFF
>TRBJ1-5|TRBV6-5|15
CASSYGRGGNQPQHF
>TRBJ2-3|TRBV6-6|15
CASSSIDRGTDTQYF
>TRBJ2-3|TRBV29-1|15
CSVEKHGRSTDTQYF
>TRBJ2-5|TRBV5-1|14
CASSLDTHQETQYF
>TRBJ1-6|TRBV19|12
CASTIGNSPLHF
>TRBJ1-1|TRBV30|14
CAWPKQGQNTEAFF
>TRBJ2-1|TRBV12-3/TRBV12-4|15
CASTPPGRARGEQFF
>TRBJ1-1|TRBV5-1|14
CASSSAWAGTEAFF
>TRBJ2-6|TRBV19|14
CASSIDPGANVLTF